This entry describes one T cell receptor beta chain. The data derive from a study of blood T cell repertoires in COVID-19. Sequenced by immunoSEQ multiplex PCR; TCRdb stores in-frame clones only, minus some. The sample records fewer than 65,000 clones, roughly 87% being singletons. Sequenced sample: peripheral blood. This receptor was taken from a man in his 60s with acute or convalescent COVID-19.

CDR3 coding DNA: TGTGCCAGCAGCAAACTAGGACAGGGTCAAGAGACCCAGTACTTC. Encoded protein: CASSKLGQGQETQYF. The chain joins TRBV7-2 to TRBJ2-5; 8 nucleotides match TRBD1. From germline, CDR1 is SGHTA and CDR2 FQGNSA. J gave up 2 bases and V 5 bases, and 7 bases lay outside the gene matches. The CDR3 length is 15 residues.